These 12 T cell receptor beta chains came from one sample sequenced in a study of blood T cell repertoires in COVID-19. Only in-frame clones appear in the TCRdb table, and some are missing; sequencing was by immunoSEQ multiplex PCR. This sample has about 34,000 clones; 70% to 80% occur once, and the top ten carry about a sixth. Input material: peripheral blood. These receptors came from a human donor in a cohort sampled during active COVID-19.

V gene TRBV6-5 combines with J gene TRBJ2-3; a possible D gene is TRBD2 (6 bases). Per germline, CDR1 MNHEY and CDR2 SVGAGI. This CDR3 spans 16 amino acids. Trimming took 2 bases from V and 0 from J, leaving 12 bases between them. Here the CDR3 DNA reads TGTGCCAGCAGTTACGGCCCGGGGGTCAGCACAGATACGCAGTATTTT. Residues: CASSYGPGVSTDTQYF.

The DNA for the CDR3 is TGCAGTGCTAGTCTCGACATCGCGCAGCCCCAGCATTTT. Translated, it gives CSASLDIAQPQHF. This chain joins TRBV20-1 and TRBJ1-5; D remains ambiguous. Per germline, CDR1 DFQATT and CDR2 SNEGSKA (reference sequence). Trimming stripped 3 bases from V and 7 bases from J, with 13 bases between. This CDR3 is built from 13 residues.

The genes are TRBV4-1 and TRBJ1-2; perhaps TRBD1 as D (6 bases). The germline V gene encodes CDR1 MGHRA and CDR2 YSYEKL. The CDR3 loop spans 17 amino acids. Trimming stripped 4 bases from V and 0 bases from J, with 18 bases between. CDR3 sequence: CASSPLTGLPSNYGYTF. For the CDR3, the DNA is TGCGCCAGCAGCCCCCTGACAGGTCTCCCTTCTAACTATGGCTACACCTTC.

CDR3 nucleotide sequence: TGCGCCAGCAGCTTGGGACAGGGGGCAAATGAGCAGTTCTTC. Translated: CASSLGQGANEQFF. This chain joins TRBV5-1 and TRBJ2-1, with 10 bases lining up with TRBD1. The germline CDR1 and CDR2 sequences are SGHRS and YFSETQ. The CDR3 sequence is 14 residues long. With 0 bases clipped from V and 7 bases from J, the junction kept 1 base outside the gene matches.

This sequence joins TRBV7-9 and TRBJ2-1; D perhaps matches TRBD2 (6 bases). CDR3 length: 12 amino acids. Per germline, CDR1 SEHNR and CDR2 FQNEAQ (reference sequence). The germline V and J ends were trimmed by 2 bases and 10 bases, with 9 bases remaining between them. This CDR3 reads CASSLTGGEQFF. CDR3 nucleotide sequence: TGTGCCAGCAGCTTAACTGGAGGGGAGCAGTTCTTC. Based on the CDR3 plus reference TRBV7-9 and TRBJ2-1, the full variable domain is DTGVSQNPRHKITKRGQNVTFRCDPISEHNRLYWYRQTLGQGPEFLTYFQNEAQLEKSRLLSDRFSAERPKGSFSTLEIQRTEQGDSAMYLCASSLTGGEQFFGPGTRLTVL.

The chain employs TRBV27 and TRBJ1-2; 7 nucleotides match TRBD1. Germline V gene data show CDR1 as MNHEY and CDR2 as SMNVEV (reference sequence). CDR3 length: 14 residues. The J segment lost 8 bases and the V segment lost 8 bases, leaving 14 bases of the junction unmatched. CDR3 sequence: CASPRIYRGLGYTF. CDR3 bases: TGTGCCAGCCCTCGCATTTACAGGGGATTAGGCTACACCTTC.

The table lists this clone with many counts. The chain joins TRBV30 to TRBJ1-6; TRBD1 is a possible D gene (6 bases). This CDR3 contains 16 residues. V was pared by 0 bases and J by 8 bases, with 17 bases between. Germline V gene sequence: CDR1 GTSNPN, CDR2 SVGIG (reference sequence). CDR3 coding DNA: TGTGCCTGGAGTGTAAAGGACAGCTCCTTTTATTCACCCCTCCACTTT. This translates into CAWSVKDSSFYSPLHF.

The chain joins TRBV11-2 to TRBJ2-1, with a tentative D call TRBD2 (5 bases). The CDR3 has 15 amino acids. The V gene lost 5 bases and the J gene lost 4 bases, with 15 bases spanning the gap. CDR1 and CDR2 from the germline V gene are SGHAT and FQNNGV. The CDR3 nucleotides are TGTGCCAGCAGCCACGCCTCGGCGGGTTACAATGAGCAGTTCTTC. Amino acids: CASSHASAGYNEQFF.

This clone was observed a few times. The V gene is TRBV5-5, the J gene TRBJ1-4; a possible D gene is TRBD1 (6 bases). With 1 base removed from V and 1 base from J, the gap between germline ends came to 11 bases. The CDR3 has 16 amino acids. Germline assignment: CDR1 SGHKS and CDR2 YYEKEE (reference sequence). Here the CDR3 reads CASSLYRAGTNEKLFF. Written as DNA, the CDR3 is TGTGCCAGCAGCTTGTACAGGGCGGGAACTAATGAAAAACTGTTTTTT.

The chain links TRBV6-5 to TRBJ1-2, with D possibly being TRBD1 (6 bases). V gave up 8 bases and J gave up 3 bases, with 10 bases separating them. The V gene's germline CDR1 is MNHEY and CDR2 SVGAGI. The CDR3 is 12 residues long. The CDR3 coding sequence is TGTGCCAGCGTTGACAGGCACTATGGCTACACCTTC. Translation gives CASVDRHYGYTF.

The chain joins TRBV5-4 to TRBJ1-2; maybe TRBD1 (6 bases). This CDR3 comprises 13 residues. V was shortened by 4 bases and J by 7 bases, with 14 bases between the two germline ends. CDR1 and CDR2 from the germline V gene are SGHNT and YYREEE (reference sequence). The CDR3 here is CASSPDRLGGYTF. CDR3 DNA: TGTGCCAGCAGCCCCGACAGGCTCGGTGGCTACACCTTC.

This chain connects TRBV6-4 to TRBJ1-5, with D possibly TRBD1 on 6 matching bases. Germline CDR1 reads MRHNA; CDR2 reads SNTAGT. Trimming removed 9 bases at V and 1 base at J, with 16 bases between. The CDR3 contains 15 residues. CDR3 in DNA: TGTGCCAGTCACCCTGCCGGACAGAGCAATCAGCCCCAGCATTTT. Residues: CASHPAGQSNQPQHF.